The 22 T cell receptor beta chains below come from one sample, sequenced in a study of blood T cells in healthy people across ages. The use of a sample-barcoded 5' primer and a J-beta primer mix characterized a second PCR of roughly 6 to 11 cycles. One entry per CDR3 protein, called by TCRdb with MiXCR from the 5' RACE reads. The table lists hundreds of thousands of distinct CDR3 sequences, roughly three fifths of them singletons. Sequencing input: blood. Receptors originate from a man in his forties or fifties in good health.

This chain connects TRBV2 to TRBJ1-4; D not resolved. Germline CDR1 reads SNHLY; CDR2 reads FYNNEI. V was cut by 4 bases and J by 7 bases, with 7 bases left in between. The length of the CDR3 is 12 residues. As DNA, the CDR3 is TGTGCCAGCAGTGTAGGCCCTGAAAAACTGTTTTTT. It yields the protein CASSVGPEKLFF.

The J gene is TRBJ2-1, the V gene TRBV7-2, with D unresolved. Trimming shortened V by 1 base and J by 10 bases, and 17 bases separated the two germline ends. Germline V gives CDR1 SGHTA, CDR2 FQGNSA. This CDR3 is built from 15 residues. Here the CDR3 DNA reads TGTGCCAGCAGCTTAGAGGGTCGAGCGAAGTCGGAGCAGTTCTTC. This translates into CASSLEGRAKSEQFF.

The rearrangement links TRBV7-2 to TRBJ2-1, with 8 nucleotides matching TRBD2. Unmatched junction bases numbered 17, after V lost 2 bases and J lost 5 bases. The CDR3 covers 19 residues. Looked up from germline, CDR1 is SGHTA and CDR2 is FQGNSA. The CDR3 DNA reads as TGTGCCAGCAGCTTAAGGGGTCGTGGGGGAGCGGGGGCCGACAATGAGCAGTTCTTC. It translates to CASSLRGRGGAGADNEQFF.

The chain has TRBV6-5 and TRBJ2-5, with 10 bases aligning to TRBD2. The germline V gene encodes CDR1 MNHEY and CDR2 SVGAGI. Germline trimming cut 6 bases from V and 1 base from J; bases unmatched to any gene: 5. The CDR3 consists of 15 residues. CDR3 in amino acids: CASRETSGFQETQYF. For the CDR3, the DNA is TGTGCCAGCAGGGAGACTAGCGGGTTCCAAGAGACCCAGTACTTC.

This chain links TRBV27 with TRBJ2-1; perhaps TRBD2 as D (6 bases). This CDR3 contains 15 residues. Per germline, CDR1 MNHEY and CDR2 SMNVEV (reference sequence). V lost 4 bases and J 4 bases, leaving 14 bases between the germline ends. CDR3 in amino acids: CASSSIGGVYNEQFF. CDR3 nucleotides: TGTGCCAGCAGTTCCATCGGCGGGGTATACAATGAGCAGTTCTTC.

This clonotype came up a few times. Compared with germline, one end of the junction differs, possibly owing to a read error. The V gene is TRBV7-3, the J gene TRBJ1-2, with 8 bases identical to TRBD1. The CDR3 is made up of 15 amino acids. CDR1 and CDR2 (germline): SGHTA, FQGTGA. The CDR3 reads CASSLNPGQVVGYTF. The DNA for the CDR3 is TGTGCTAGCAGCTTAAACCCGGGACAGGTGGTTGGCTACACCTTC.

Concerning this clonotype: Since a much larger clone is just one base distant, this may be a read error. CDR3 sequence (DNA): TGTGCCAGCAGTTTAGGCCCCGCCTATGGCTACACCTTC. It codes for CASSLGPAYGYTF. V usage is TRBV12-3 or TRBV12-4 and J usage is TRBJ1-2; D call uncertain. The CDR3 covers 13 residues. The V end was cut by 1 base, the J end by 4 bases, with 7 bases between.

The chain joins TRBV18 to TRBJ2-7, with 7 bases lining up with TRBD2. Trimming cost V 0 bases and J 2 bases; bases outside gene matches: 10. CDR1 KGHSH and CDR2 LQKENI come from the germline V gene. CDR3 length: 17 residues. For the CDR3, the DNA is TGTGCCAGCTCACCACCGGGGCTAGCGGCAGATACCTACGAGCAGTACTTC. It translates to CASSPPGLAADTYEQYF.

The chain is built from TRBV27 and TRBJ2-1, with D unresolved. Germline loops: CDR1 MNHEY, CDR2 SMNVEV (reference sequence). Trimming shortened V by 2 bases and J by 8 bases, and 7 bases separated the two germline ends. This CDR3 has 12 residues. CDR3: CASSLLPHEQFF. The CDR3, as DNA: TGTGCCAGCAGTTTACTCCCTCATGAGCAGTTCTTC.

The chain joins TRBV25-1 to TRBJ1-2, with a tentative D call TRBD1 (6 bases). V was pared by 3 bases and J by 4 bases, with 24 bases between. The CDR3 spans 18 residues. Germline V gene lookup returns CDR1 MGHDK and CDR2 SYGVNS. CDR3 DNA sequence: TGTGCCAGCAGTGAGCGCGACAGGAGCAAAGGGGGACTCTATGGCTACACCTTC. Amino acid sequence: CASSERDRSKGGLYGYTF.

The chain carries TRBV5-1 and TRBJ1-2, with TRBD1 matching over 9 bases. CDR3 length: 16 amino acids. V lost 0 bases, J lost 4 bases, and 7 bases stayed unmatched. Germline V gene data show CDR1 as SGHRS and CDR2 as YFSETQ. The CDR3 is CASSLVGRDRVYGYTF. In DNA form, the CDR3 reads TGCGCCAGCAGCTTGGTAGGCCGGGACAGGGTCTATGGCTACACCTTC.

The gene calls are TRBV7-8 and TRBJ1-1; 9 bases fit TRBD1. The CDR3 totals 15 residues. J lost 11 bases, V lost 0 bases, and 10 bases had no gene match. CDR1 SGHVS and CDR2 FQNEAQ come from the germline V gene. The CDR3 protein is CASSLAIGTGRLAFF. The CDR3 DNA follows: TGTGCCAGCAGCTTAGCTATTGGGACAGGGAGGCTTGCTTTCTTT.

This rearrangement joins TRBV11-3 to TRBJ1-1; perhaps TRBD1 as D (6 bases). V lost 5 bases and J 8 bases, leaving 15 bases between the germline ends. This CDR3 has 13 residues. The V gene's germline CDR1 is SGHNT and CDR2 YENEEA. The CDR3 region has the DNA TGTGCCAGCAGCCGGAACACACAGGGAGAAGCTTTCTTT. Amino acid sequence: CASSRNTQGEAFF.

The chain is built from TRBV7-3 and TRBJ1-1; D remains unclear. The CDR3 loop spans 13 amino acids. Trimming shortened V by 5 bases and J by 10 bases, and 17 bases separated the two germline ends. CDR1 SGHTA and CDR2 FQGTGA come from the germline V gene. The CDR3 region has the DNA TGTGCCAGCAGCGTACGGGCCTCGGGAGGAGCTTTCTTT. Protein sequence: CASSVRASGGAFF.

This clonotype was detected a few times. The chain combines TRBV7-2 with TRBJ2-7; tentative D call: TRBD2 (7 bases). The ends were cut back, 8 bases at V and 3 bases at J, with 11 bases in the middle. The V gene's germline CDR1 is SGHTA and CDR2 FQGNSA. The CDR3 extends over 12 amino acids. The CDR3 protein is CASGQRGYEQYF. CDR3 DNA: TGTGCCAGCGGACAGCGGGGCTACGAGCAGTACTTC.

This CDR3 is CSSRLGGNTDTQYF. DNA of the CDR3: TGCAGTTCCCGTCTAGGTGGCAACACAGATACGCAGTATTTT. The chain recombines TRBV20-1 with TRBJ2-3; no reliable D call. Germline V CDR1 and CDR2: DFQATT, SNEGSKA (reference sequence). Trimming removed 8 bases at V and 2 bases at J, with 17 bases between. CDR3 length equals 14 residues.

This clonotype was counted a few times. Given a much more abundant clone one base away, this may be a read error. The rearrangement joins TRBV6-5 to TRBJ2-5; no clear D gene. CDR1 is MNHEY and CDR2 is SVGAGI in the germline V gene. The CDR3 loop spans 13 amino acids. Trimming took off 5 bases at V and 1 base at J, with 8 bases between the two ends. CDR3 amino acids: CASSDFGQETQYF. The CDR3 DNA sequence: TGTGCCAGCAGTGACTTCGGCCAAGAGACCCAGTACTTC.

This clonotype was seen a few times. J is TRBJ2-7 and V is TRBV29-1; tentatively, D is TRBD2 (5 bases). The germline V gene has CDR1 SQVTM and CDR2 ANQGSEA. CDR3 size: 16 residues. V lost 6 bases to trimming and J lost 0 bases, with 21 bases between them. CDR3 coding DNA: TGCAGCGTCCAGGAGGCTGGACGGAGGAGCTCCTACGAGCAGTACTTC. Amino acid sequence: CSVQEAGRRSSYEQYF.

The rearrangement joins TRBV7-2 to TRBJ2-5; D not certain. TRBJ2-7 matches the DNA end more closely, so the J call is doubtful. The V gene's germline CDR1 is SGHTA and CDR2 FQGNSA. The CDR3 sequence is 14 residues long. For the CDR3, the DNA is TGTGCCAGCAGCTTAGTGGGCACGGGCTACGAGCAGTACTTC. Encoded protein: CASSLVGTGYEQYF.

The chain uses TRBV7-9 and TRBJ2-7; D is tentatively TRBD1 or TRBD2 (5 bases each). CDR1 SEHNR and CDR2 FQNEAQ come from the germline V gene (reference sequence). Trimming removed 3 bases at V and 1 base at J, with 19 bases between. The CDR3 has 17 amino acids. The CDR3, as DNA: TGTGCCAGCAGCTTTGTAGGGACCATGAGTGGATCCTACGAGCAGTACTTC. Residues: CASSFVGTMSGSYEQYF.

The CDR3 here is CAIDPGTGSAQRGYTF. In nucleotides, the CDR3 is TGTGCCATCGACCCCGGGACAGGGAGCGCCCAGAGGGGCTACACCTTC. V usage is TRBV28 and J usage is TRBJ1-2; TRBD1 agrees at 9 bases. With V trimmed by 10 bases and J by 8 bases, 20 bases remained unmatched. This CDR3 has 16 residues. The germline gives CDR1 MDHEN, CDR2 SYDVKM.

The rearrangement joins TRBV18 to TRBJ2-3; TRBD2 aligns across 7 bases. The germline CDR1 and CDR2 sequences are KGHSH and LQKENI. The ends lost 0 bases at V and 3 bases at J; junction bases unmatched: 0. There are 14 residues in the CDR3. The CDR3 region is CASSPPLATDTQYF. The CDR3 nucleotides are TGTGCCAGCTCACCACCACTAGCGACAGATACGCAGTATTTT.